This T cell receptor (beta chain) was recorded in a study of shared clonotypes between healthy human individuals. Study findings and constraints: Some clonotypes were shared by all four sorted-subset donors, while others were not shared. The non-shared ones had lower generation probabilities than the shared ones. The authors expected sequencing depth to affect clonotype sharing among donors.

A split of CD4+ cells into CD45RA+ naive and CD45RA-negative memory subsets was performed. This CDR3 is 17 amino acids long. The V end was cut by 0 bases, the J end by 5 bases, with 20 bases between. Germline V CDR1 and CDR2: SGHAT, FQNNGV. Genomic DNA (from each subset) was split evenly across several immunoSEQ plates. The protocol was immunoSEQ multiplex PCR, while the TCRdb copy is restricted to in-frame clones and leaves out a portion. This table has 2.3 million or so clones, 90% to 95% appearing once. On this clone itself: Its antigen remains unidentified.

The V and J genes are TRBV11-2 and TRBJ2-7; D might be TRBD1 (6 bases). The sequencing sample was made of naive CD4+ T cells from PBMCs. Stated subset: CD45RA+ positively selected. The clonotype was recovered from a man aged 18 to 30 in good health. Some clones in this sample may be carry-over from other donors' samples. The CDR3 is CASSLDPMGAASDEQYF. CDR3 in DNA: TGTGCCAGCAGCTTAGATCCGATGGGGGCAGCGTCAGACGAGCAGTACTTC.